This T cell receptor (beta chain) was obtained from a study of T cell responses to AZD1222 COVID-19 vaccine. Overall study results and limits: Baseline serology detected seropositivity in only six or seven AZD1222 recipients. Repertoire collection took place solely once the T cell response had peaked.

Details on this clone: Its antigen is undetermined.

The trim removed 3 bases at V and 1 base at J, leaving 0 bases unmatched. Germline V gene lookup returns CDR1 SGDLS and CDR2 YYNGEE. This CDR3 is 14 amino acids long. Clones were sequenced by immunoSEQ multiplex PCR, and TCRdb holds only the in-frame ones, with some missing. The sample has over 110,000 clones, 85% to 95% seen once. This TCR was sampled from an adult in good health. This sequence joins TRBV9 and TRBJ2-3; 9 bases fit TRBD2. The sample here was peripheral blood, taken on day 0 of AZD1222 vaccination. The CDR3: CASSASGGTDTQYF. Here the CDR3 DNA reads TGTGCCAGCAGCGCTAGCGGGGGCACAGATACGCAGTATTTT.